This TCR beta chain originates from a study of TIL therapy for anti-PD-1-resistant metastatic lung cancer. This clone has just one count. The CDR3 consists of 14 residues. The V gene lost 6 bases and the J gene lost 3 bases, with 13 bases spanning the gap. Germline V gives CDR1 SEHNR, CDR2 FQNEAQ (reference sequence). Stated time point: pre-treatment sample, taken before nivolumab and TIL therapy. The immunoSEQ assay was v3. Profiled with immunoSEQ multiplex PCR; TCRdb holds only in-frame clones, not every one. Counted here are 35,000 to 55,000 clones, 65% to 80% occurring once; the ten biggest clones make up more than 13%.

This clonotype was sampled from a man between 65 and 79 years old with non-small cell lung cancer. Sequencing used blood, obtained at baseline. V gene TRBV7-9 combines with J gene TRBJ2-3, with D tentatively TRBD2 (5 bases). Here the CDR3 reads CASSPGLATDTQYF. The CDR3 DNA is TGTGCCAGCAGTCCGGGATTAGCGACAGATACGCAGTATTTT.